This entry lists 4 T cell receptor beta chains sequenced from one sample in a study of T cell repertoires in aging, cancer and after chemotherapy (dated by TCRdb to about 2019). TCR beta rearrangements were amplified from genomic DNA isolated from peripheral blood, not from sorted cells or RNA. These reads were obtained on an Illumina MiSeq. Rearranged TRB sequences spanning V, D and J segments were amplified in a multiplex touch-down PCR with a mixed TRB-A/B primer pool. TCRdb's own reprocessing of the public reads used fastp at Q25 and MiXCR and kept productive beta chains. Every CDR3 protein is listed once, alongside the most common genes and DNA of its rows. The sample table lists around 4,900 distinct CDR3 sequences, 64% of them with a count of one. The ten largest clones capture around 28% of the sample. Input material: blood. All receptors come from a human donor with a solid tumor.

The chain links TRBV6-5 to TRBJ1-1; weak D call: TRBD1 (6 bases). V lost 3 bases and J lost 2, with 10 bases in between. The CDR3 is made up of 14 amino acids. Germline CDR1 reads MNHEY; CDR2 reads SVGAGI. CDR3 in DNA: TGTGCCAGCAGTTATACAGGGCTCAACACTGAAGCTTTCTTT. Translating gives CASSYTGLNTEAFF.

This chain links TRBV5-1 with TRBJ1-2; 8 bases align to TRBD1. CDR3 length: 14 residues. Looked up from germline, CDR1 is SGHRS and CDR2 is YFSETQ. V lost 2 bases to trimming and J lost 3 bases; unmatched junction nucleotides: 3. The CDR3 reads CASSLQGGDYGYTF. For the CDR3, the DNA is TGCGCCAGCAGCTTACAGGGGGGGGACTATGGCTACACCTTC.

The V gene is TRBV7-9, the J gene TRBJ2-7; 11 bases are a match to TRBD1. Looked up from germline, CDR1 is SEHNR and CDR2 is FQNEAQ (reference sequence). V lost 10 bases, J lost 4 bases, and 6 bases stayed unmatched. The CDR3 runs to 13 residues. CDR3 amino acids: CAILRDRGYEQYF. CDR3 nucleotides: TGTGCCATCCTCCGGGACAGGGGGTACGAGCAGTACTTC.

The chain joins TRBV7-3 to TRBJ1-6, with D possibly matching TRBD1 (5 bases). The CDR3 extends over 14 amino acids. V was pared by 3 bases and J by 8 bases, with 11 bases between. CDR1 is SGHTA, CDR2 FQGTGA, per germline. This CDR3 reads CASSLGPGDSPLHF. The CDR3 DNA sequence: TGTGCCAGCAGCTTGGGACCCGGCGATTCACCCCTCCACTTT. Based on the CDR3 plus reference TRBV7-3 and TRBJ1-6, the full variable domain is GAGVSQTPSNKVTEKGKYVELRCDPISGHTALYWYRQSLGQGPEFLIYFQGTGAADDSGLPNDRFFAVRPEGSVSTLKIQRTERGDSAVYLCASSLGPGDSPLHFGNGTRLTVT.